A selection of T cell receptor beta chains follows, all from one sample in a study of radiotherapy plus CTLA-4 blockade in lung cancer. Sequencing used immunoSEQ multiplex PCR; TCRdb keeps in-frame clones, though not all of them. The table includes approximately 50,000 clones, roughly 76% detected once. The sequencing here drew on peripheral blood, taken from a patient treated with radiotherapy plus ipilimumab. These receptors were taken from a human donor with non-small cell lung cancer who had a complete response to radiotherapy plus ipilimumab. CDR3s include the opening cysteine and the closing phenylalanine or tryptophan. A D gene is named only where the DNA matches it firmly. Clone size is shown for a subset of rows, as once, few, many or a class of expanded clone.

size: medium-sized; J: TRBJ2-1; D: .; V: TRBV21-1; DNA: TGTGCCAGCAGCAAAGTGTGGGCTTATGAGCAGTTCTTC; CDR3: CASSKVWAYEQFF
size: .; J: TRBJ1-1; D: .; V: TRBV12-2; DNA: TGTGCAAGTCGCTTAGGGATTTACCGGGAGAACACTGAAGCTTTCTTT; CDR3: CASRLGIYRENTEAFF
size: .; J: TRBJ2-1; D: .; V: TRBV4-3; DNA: TGCGCCAGCAGCCAAGATGTCCGGAGCTCCTACAATGAGCAGTTCTTC; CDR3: CASSQDVRSSYNEQFF
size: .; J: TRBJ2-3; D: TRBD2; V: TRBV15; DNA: TGTGCCACCAGCAGAGATGGGCGGTCCAGCGGGGGGGCAGTTGCAGATACGCAGTATTTT; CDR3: CATSRDGRSSGGAVADTQYF
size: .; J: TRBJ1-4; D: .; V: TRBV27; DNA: TGTGCCAGCAGTTTTCTGTCGTCGGGTGAAAAACTGTTTTTT; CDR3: CASSFLSSGEKLFF
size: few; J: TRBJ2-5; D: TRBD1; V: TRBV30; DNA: TGTGCCTGGATAGGGGGGACAGGGGGGGTCGAGGCCCAGTACTTC; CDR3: CAWIGGTGGVEAQYF
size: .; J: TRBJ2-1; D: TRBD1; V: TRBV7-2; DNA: TGTGCCAGCAGCTTTGTCGACGGACAGGGGATTGAGCAGTTCTTC; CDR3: CASSFVDGQGIEQFF
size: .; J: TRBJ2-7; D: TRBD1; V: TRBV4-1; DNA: TGCGCCAGCAGCTTCAACAGATTCCGGGACAGCAACTACGAGCAGTACTTC; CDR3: CASSFNRFRDSNYEQYF
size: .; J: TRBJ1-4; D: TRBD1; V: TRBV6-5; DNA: TGTGCCAGCAGTTACGCGACAGGGCCTAATGAAAAACTGTTTTTT; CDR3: CASSYATGPNEKLFF
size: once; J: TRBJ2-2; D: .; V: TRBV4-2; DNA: TGTGCCAGCAGCCAAGGGACTCAGAACACCGGGGAGCTGTTTTTT; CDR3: CASSQGTQNTGELFF
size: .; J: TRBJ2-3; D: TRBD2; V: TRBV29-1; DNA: TGCAGCGTCGGGACTAGCGGGAGACGGGATACGCAGTATTTT; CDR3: CSVGTSGRRDTQYF
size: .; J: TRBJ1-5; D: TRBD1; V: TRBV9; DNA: TGTGCCAGCGGGACAGGGGCCAGTAATCAGCCCCAGCATTTT; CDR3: CASGTGASNQPQHF
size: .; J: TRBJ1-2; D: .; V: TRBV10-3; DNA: TGTGCCATCAGTGAGTCGACTTTCGTATATGGCTACACCTTC; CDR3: CAISESTFVYGYTF
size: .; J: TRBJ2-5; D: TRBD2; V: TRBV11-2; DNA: TGTGCCAGCAGCCTTGGGACTAGCGGGGGTTCTGAGACCCAGTACTTC; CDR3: CASSLGTSGGSETQYF